Listed here is a single T cell receptor beta chain. In its sample, this clonotype was seen once. The antigen it binds to is not known. Base qualities were left out, and no much larger clone turns up one base away. A lone read offers only weak evidence. The method was RT-PCR. The sample was run on an Illumina HiSeq 2500. TCRdb trimmed public reads at Q25 via fastp, called clones via MiXCR and kept in-frame beta chains. Records with the same CDR3 protein are collapsed into one entry carrying the most frequent genes and DNA. The sample table lists around 530,000 distinct CDR3 sequences, about 10% of them with a count of one. The top ten clonotypes cover roughly 10% of the sample. Taken from the germline V gene (reference sequence), the CDR1 and CDR2 loops are MNHEY and SMNVEV. Relative to germline, V is 2 bases shorter and J is 4 bases shorter, with 15 bases between their ends. The CDR3, cysteine through phenylalanine, is 15 amino acids long. Only the CDR3 part of the read is kept: 45 bases, read in frame from the first base.

The sample belongs to a study of response to subunit inactivated influenza vaccine (dated by TCRdb to the late 2010s). Broadly, across the study: Deep quantitative profiling of the T cell receptor repertoire was used in the study to follow responses to a trivalent subunit inactivated influenza vaccine. The paper's findings and limits, for the study overall: The authors proposed that each seasonal influenza vaccination may bring in only a limited number of new T cells.

Sample: PBMCs from blood, taken on the day of vaccination. The sequence came from a middle-aged man who received an inactivated influenza vaccine. Donor details come from another sample of the same person, matched by shared clones. The V and J segments used are TRBV27 and TRBJ2-7, with the D gene tentatively TRBD1 or TRBD2, based on 6 matching bases in each. The CDR3 loop reads CASSLELPGAYEQYF. The DNA reads as follows: TGTGCCAGCAGTTTAGAGTTGCCGGGGGCGTACGAGCAGTACTTC.